A single sample is the source of the 22 T cell receptor beta chains below, sequenced in a study of T cell repertoires in cytomegalovirus infection. Using its own MiXCR run on the reads, TCRdb lists one record per CDR3 protein. The sample has 150,000 to 200,000 distinct CDR3 sequences, approximately 28% seen once. Sequenced: PBMCs. The receptors were sampled from a human donor in good health (CMV status not recorded). Some clones in this sample may be carry-over from other donors' samples.

This clonotype was counted between two and nine times. V and J are TRBV7-9 and TRBJ1-2; 7 nucleotides match TRBD1. V lost 2 bases and J lost 6; bases outside the gene matches: 3. This CDR3 is built from 13 residues. CDR1 is SEHNR, CDR2 FQNEAQ, per germline (reference sequence). In DNA, the CDR3 is TGTGCCAGCAGCTTATCCACAGGGGATGGCTACACCTTC. Encoded protein: CASSLSTGDGYTF.

This chain joins TRBV20-1 and TRBJ1-1; D is ambiguous. V lost 5 bases and J lost 5, with 9 bases in between. Germline loops: CDR1 DFQATT, CDR2 SNEGSKA (reference sequence). The CDR3 sequence is 11 residues long. CDR3 DNA sequence: TGCAGTGCTCCTCGGTTAACTGAAGCTTTCTTT. Its translation: CSAPRLTEAFF.

In its sample, this clonotype was seen a few times. V and J are TRBV19 and TRBJ1-1; maybe TRBD1 (5 bases). Germline-derived CDR1 and CDR2 are LNHDA and SQIVND (reference sequence). V gave up 5 bases and J gave up 5 bases, with 12 bases separating them. This CDR3 has 13 amino acids. CDR3 sequence: CASSLQWGTEAFF. The CDR3 DNA reads TGTGCCAGTAGTCTGCAATGGGGGACTGAAGCTTTCTTT.

The table lists this clonotype with a few counts. V usage is TRBV18 and J usage is TRBJ1-2; 8 bases map to TRBD1. The V and J ends lost 4 bases and 7 bases, in that order; junction bases with no gene match: 8. The germline gives CDR1 KGHSH, CDR2 LQKENI. CDR3 length: 14 amino acids. CDR3 bases: TGTGCCAGCTCACTGGACAGGGCCGATCGTGGCTACACCTTC. Its protein is CASSLDRADRGYTF.

V usage is TRBV12-3 or TRBV12-4 and J usage is TRBJ1-5; tentatively, D is TRBD1 (6 bases). V lost 3 bases and J lost 2, with 14 bases in between. There are 16 residues in the CDR3. CDR3 region: CASSFIGGRGNQPQHF. The CDR3 bases are TGTGCCAGCAGTTTTATCGGGGGCCGGGGCAATCAGCCCCAGCATTTT.

This chain connects TRBV29-1 to TRBJ2-1, with D maybe TRBD2 (6 bases). The CDR3 length is 17 residues. V was shortened by 0 bases and J by 0 bases, with 15 bases between the two germline ends. Germline values: CDR1 SQVTM, CDR2 ANQGSEA. The CDR3 is CSVEDPRGSSSYNEQFF. The DNA of the CDR3 is TGCAGCGTTGAAGATCCCCGGGGGTCCAGCTCCTACAATGAGCAGTTCTTC.

The chain couples TRBV20-1 to TRBJ1-2; TRBD1 might be the D (6 bases). V gave up 2 bases and J gave up 7 bases, with 23 bases separating them. The CDR3 loop spans 16 amino acids. Germline lookup yields CDR1 DFQATT and CDR2 SNEGSKA (reference sequence). CDR3 nucleotide sequence: TGCAGTGCTAGAAACTTGCGAATGGAACAGGGAAGTGGCTACACCTTC. Translated, it gives CSARNLRMEQGSGYTF.

This clonotype occurred a few times. The CDR3 spells CATSRDRGGDTQYF. Written as DNA, the CDR3 is TGTGCCACCAGCAGAGATCGGGGGGGAGATACGCAGTATTTT. The chain couples TRBV15 to TRBJ2-3; 8 nucleotides line up with TRBD2. Trimming at V came to 0 bases and at J to 5 bases, leaving 1 base not matched to a gene. CDR1 is LNHNV, CDR2 YYDKDF, per germline (reference sequence). CDR3 size: 14 residues.

This rearrangement joins TRBV11-1 to TRBJ1-1; D ambiguous. Germline CDR1 reads SGHAT; CDR2 reads FQDESV (reference sequence). The V and J ends lost 5 bases and 4 bases respectively, with 14 bases between them. The CDR3 covers 14 residues. The CDR3 coding sequence is TGTGCCAGCAGCGCCCTCACAGAGCTCACTGAAGCTTTCTTT. Translated, it gives CASSALTELTEAFF. Full variable domain (rest looked up from reference TRBV11-1 and TRBJ1-1): EAEVAQSPRYKITEKSQAVAFWCDPISGHATLYWYRQILGQGPELLVQFQDESVVDDSQLPKDRFSAERLKGVDSTLKIQPAELGDSAMYLCASSALTELTEAFFGQGTRLTVV.

As for this clonotype: An end of the junction differs from the germline gene, which may be a read error. The chain has TRBV7-7 and TRBJ2-3, with D possibly TRBD1 on 5 matching bases. The CDR3 is made up of 15 amino acids. Germline values: CDR1 SSHAT, CDR2 FNYEAQ (reference sequence). The CDR3: CASSKGSPRTDTQYF. The CDR3 bases are TGTGCTAGCAGTAAGGGGTCCCCCCGCACAGATACGCAGTATTTT.

V usage is TRBV7-8 and J usage is TRBJ1-5, with D perhaps matching TRBD1 (6 bases). The CDR3 has 14 residues. CDR1 and CDR2 from the germline V gene are SGHVS and FQNEAQ. With 5 bases removed from V and 5 bases from J, the gap between germline ends came to 13 bases. CDR3 sequence (DNA): TGTGCCAGCAGCATCGGACAGACCGATCAGCCCCAGCATTTT. Its translation: CASSIGQTDQPQHF.

This clonotype was counted many times. The chain recombines TRBV6-2 or TRBV6-3 with TRBJ2-4; D could derive from TRBD1 or TRBD2 (6 bases each). Germline V gives CDR1 MNHEY, CDR2 SVGEGT. The V and J ends lost 11 bases and 0 bases respectively, with 11 bases between them. This CDR3 is 13 amino acids long. CDR3 bases: TGTGCCTCCCGGGGGCCAGCCAAAAACATTCAGTACTTC. Protein: CASRGPAKNIQYF.

This clonotype has more than one count but fewer than ten. The chain joins TRBV7-2 to TRBJ2-5; TRBD1 matches 9 bases. The CDR3 contains 16 residues. V lost 3 bases, J lost 5 bases, and 10 bases stayed unmatched. Germline CDR1 is SGHTA and CDR2 is FQGNSA. CDR3: CASSFPEQGAGETQYF. The CDR3 DNA follows: TGTGCCAGCAGCTTCCCCGAACAGGGGGCGGGTGAGACCCAGTACTTC.

The chain couples TRBV7-2 to TRBJ2-7; D perhaps matches TRBD1 (6 bases). V was trimmed by 7 bases and J by 6 bases, leaving 13 bases between them. Germline-derived CDR1 and CDR2 are SGHTA and FQGNSA. The CDR3 loop spans 12 amino acids. In DNA form, the CDR3 reads TGTGCCAGCACCCTTACAGGGCGCGAGCAGTACTTC. It codes for CASTLTGREQYF.

This clonotype was seen only a few times. This chain joins TRBV6-1 and TRBJ1-1; D remains ambiguous. Germline V gives CDR1 MNHNS, CDR2 SASEGT. V dropped 8 bases and J dropped 0 bases, with 13 bases sitting between them. The CDR3 runs 14 residues. The CDR3 protein is CASLRSRMNTEAFF. DNA of the CDR3: TGTGCCAGCCTAAGGTCCCGTATGAACACTGAAGCTTTCTTT.

J is TRBJ2-1 and V is TRBV7-8; possibly TRBD2 for D (7 bases). Trimming stripped 4 bases from V and 2 bases from J, with 15 bases between. This CDR3 is 16 amino acids long. Germline values: CDR1 SGHVS, CDR2 FQNEAQ. The CDR3 DNA sequence: TGTGCCAGCAGCTCCCCCTCCGGGGGGCCCTACAATGAGCAGTTCTTC. Translating it yields CASSSPSGGPYNEQFF.

V is TRBV7-2 and J is TRBJ1-2, with no clear D. This CDR3 is 16 amino acids long. Germline-derived CDR1 and CDR2 are SGHTA and FQGNSA. Trimming shortened V by 5 bases and J by 0 bases, and 16 bases separated the two germline ends. Here the CDR3 reads CASSALPGESNYGYTF. In DNA, the CDR3 is TGTGCCAGCAGCGCCCTCCCCGGGGAGTCTAACTATGGCTACACCTTC.

This clonotype showed up many times. The chain links TRBV7-2 to TRBJ1-5; the D gene is possibly TRBD1 (6 bases). Germline V CDR1 and CDR2: SGHTA, FQGNSA. The CDR3 extends over 16 amino acids. Between the trimmed V and J ends, which lost 5 bases and 4 bases, there was a span of 18 bases. The CDR3 reads CASSPVVAGENQPQHF. DNA of the CDR3: TGTGCCAGCAGCCCCGTCGTGGCAGGGGAAAATCAGCCCCAGCATTTT.

The genes are TRBV2 and TRBJ1-5; 7 bases agree with TRBD1. The CDR3 spans 14 residues. The trim removed 6 bases at V and 4 bases at J, leaving 6 bases unmatched. The germline CDR1 and CDR2 sequences are SNHLY and FYNNEI. The CDR3 bases are TGTGCCAGCAGGGGGGACAGTGGAAATCAGCCCCAGCATTTT. As protein: CASRGDSGNQPQHF.

This clonotype was seen just once. The rearrangement uses TRBV6-1 and TRBJ1-2; TRBD1 might be the D (5 bases). The V gene's germline CDR1 is MNHNS and CDR2 SASEGT. This CDR3 has 14 residues. V was trimmed by 6 bases and J by 3 bases, leaving 14 bases between them. The CDR3 here is CASSPRGEDYGYTF. The CDR3 DNA reads as TGTGCCAGCAGCCCTCGGGGGGAAGACTATGGCTACACCTTC.

The V call is TRBV11-2, the J call TRBJ2-4; 9 bases align to TRBD2. Germline V gene lookup returns CDR1 SGHAT and CDR2 FQNNGV. After removal of 2 bases from V and 10 bases from J, the junction contained 18 bases not matched to a gene. This CDR3 comprises 18 residues. CDR3 DNA: TGTGCCAGCAGCTTAAACCCCGACAGCGGGGGGACGTTAAGTATTCAGTACTTC. Encoded protein: CASSLNPDSGGTLSIQYF.

CDR3 loop: CALRFYGYTF. CDR3 nucleotide sequence: TGTGCCCTAAGGTTTTATGGCTACACCTTC. The chain carries TRBV7-9 and TRBJ1-2, with unresolved D. The germline V gene encodes CDR1 SEHNR and CDR2 FQNEAQ (reference sequence). The V end lost 11 bases, the J end lost 5 bases, and 9 bases lay between the germline ends. CDR3 length: 10 residues.